This is a list of T cell receptor beta chains from one sample in a study of ipilimumab plus nivolumab after autologous stem cell transplantation. TCRdb's copy holds only in-frame clones and misses some; the assay was immunoSEQ multiplex PCR. The table has some 45,000 clones, roughly 90% seen once. The source material was PBMCs, sampled in a trial of ipilimumab plus nivolumab as post-transplant consolidation. The receptors shown here come from a male donor with multiple myeloma. CDR3s include the opening cysteine and the closing phenylalanine or tryptophan. The D gene is left open where the match is weak. Clone size is given for some rows only: seen once, a few or many times, or a class if the clone is expanded.

D gene	V gene	J gene	clone size	CDR3 length	CDR3 DNA	CDR3 protein
NA	TRBV5-6	TRBJ2-7	NA	15	TGTGCCAGCAGCTTTGGGGAATTAAGCTCCTACGAGCAGTACTTC	CASSFGELSSYEQYF
NA	TRBV5-1	TRBJ2-6	NA	14	TGCGCCACTACGCAGACTGGTGGGGCCAACGTCCTGACTTTC	CATTQTGGANVLTF
NA	TRBV2	TRBJ1-2	NA	14	TGTGCCAGCAGTGAAGGCCGGACCGCTCGGGGCTACACCTTC	CASSEGRTARGYTF
TRBD1	TRBV19	TRBJ1-2	few	14	TGTGCCAGTAGTATTTCCACAGGGGCATACGGCTACACCTTC	CASSISTGAYGYTF
TRBD2	TRBV2	TRBJ2-7	NA	16	TGTGCCAGCAGTGAAGGCCGGCTAGCGGGAGGCTACGAGCAGTACTTC	CASSEGRLAGGYEQYF
NA	TRBV19	TRBJ2-2	NA	15	TGTGCCAGTAGTATCCGTAGCGGCGCCGTCGGGGAGCTGTTTTTT	CASSIRSGAVGELFF
NA	TRBV30	TRBJ2-6	NA	13	TGTGCCTTTGTTACCTCTGGGGCCAACGTCCTGACTTTC	CAFVTSGANVLTF
NA	TRBV5-8	TRBJ2-3	NA	14	TGTGCCAGCAGGGACCCGGGTCTGACAGATACGCAGTATTTT	CASRDPGLTDTQYF
TRBD1	TRBV2	TRBJ1-2	NA	11	TGTGCCAACGACAGGGGCTGGGGCTACACCTTC	CANDRGWGYTF
NA	TRBV19	TRBJ2-2	few	14	TGTGCCAGTAGTCCCGGTCATACTACCGGGGAGCTGTTTTTT	CASSPGHTTGELFF
NA	TRBV18	TRBJ1-1	NA	14	TGTGCCAGCTCACCAGTGGGGGCGGACACTGAAGCTTTCTTT	CASSPVGADTEAFF
NA	TRBV7-3	TRBJ2-2	NA	15	TGTGCCAGCAGCTTATACAGCACGAACACCGGGGAGCTGTTTTTT	CASSLYSTNTGELFF
NA	TRBV9	TRBJ1-3	NA	13	TGTGCCAGCAGCGTAGTAAATGAAAACACCATATATTTT	CASSVVNENTIYF
NA	TRBV14	TRBJ1-5	NA	17	TGTGCCAGCAGCCAACCTGCCCGGGTAAGGGGCAATCAGCCCCAGCATTTT	CASSQPARVRGNQPQHF
TRBD1	TRBV5-1	TRBJ1-4	NA	15	TGCGCCAGCAGCGCATCCGGGACAGGGGAGGAAAAACTGTTTTTT	CASSASGTGEEKLFF
TRBD1	TRBV19	TRBJ1-5	once	16	TGTGCCAGTAGTACGATCGACAGGGGACGTGCTCAGCCCCAGCATTTT	CASSTIDRGRAQPQHF
NA	TRBV9	TRBJ2-1	NA	14	TGTGCCAGCAACCGGGAGAGCTCCTACAATGAGCAGTTCTTC	CASNRESSYNEQFF
NA	TRBV19	TRBJ2-3	once	15	TGTGCCAGTAGTATAGGTGGCCACCCCATGGATACGCAGTATTTT	CASSIGGHPMDTQYF
NA	TRBV7-2	TRBJ2-4	NA	14	TGTGCCAGCAGCTTAGACAGGTCCAAAAACATTCAGTACTTC	CASSLDRSKNIQYF
NA	TRBV5-1	TRBJ2-3	NA	12	TGCGCCAGCAGCTTGGAAGCCGATACGCAGTATTTT	CASSLEADTQYF
TRBD1	TRBV2	TRBJ2-2	NA	15	TGTGCCAGCAGTGCGACAGGGGGCGACACCGGGGAGCTGTTTTTT	CASSATGGDTGELFF
TRBD1	TRBV6-1	TRBJ2-3	few	15	TGTGCCAGCAGTGTCTCCTCAGGGGGCGCAGATACGCAGTATTTT	CASSVSSGGADTQYF
TRBD2	TRBV4-2	TRBJ2-2	once	16	TGTGCCAGCAGCCAAGAGTCAGCGGGAAACACCGGGGAGCTGTTTTTT	CASSQESAGNTGELFF